This T cell receptor (beta chain) emerged from a study of blood T cell repertoires in COVID-19. Study-level background: The samples span acute and convalescent COVID-19 from the United States, Italy and Spain. T cells, B-cell-depleted T cells, or PBMCs supplied cDNA or gDNA.

In the source study's methods: It was from reference gene primer amplification that nucleated cell counts were estimated. Measured with immunoSEQ multiplex PCR; TCRdb has only the in-frame clones, and not every one. That table furnishes V, J and clone size, whereas the DNA furnished D and trimming. The sample comprises tens of thousands of clones, 85% of which are singletons, and 3.8% rests with the top ten. This CDR3 comprises 16 residues. CDR1 and CDR2 (germline): SNHLY, FYNNEI. The V segment lost 4 bases and the J segment 5 bases; nucleotides outside the gene matches: 6. Sequencing was carried out using peripheral blood. The chain uses TRBV2 and TRBJ2-5, with 14 positions matching TRBD2. The receptor's source is a man in his sixties with acute or convalescent COVID-19. The CDR3 nucleotides read TGTGCCAGCAGTGTAGGGACTAGCGGGGGTCGGGAGACCCAGTACTTC. It translates to CASSVGTSGGRETQYF.